A single TCR beta chain is shown here with its context. The target antigen is unknown. 13 Jbeta primers and 60 Vbeta primers were used for the PCR. TCRdb's table, derived via immunoSEQ multiplex PCR, lists solely in-frame clones and lacks some. This sample yields just over 65,000 clones, of which about 81% are seen a single time; 5% to 8.5% belongs to the top ten. The V end lost 3 bases, the J end lost 6 bases, and 11 bases lay between the germline ends. Germline assignment: CDR1 MNHEY and CDR2 SMNVEV (reference sequence). The CDR3 is made up of 14 amino acids. The data belong to a study of cytomegalovirus exposure and HLA in healthy donors. General study findings and limits: Later analysis demonstrated an association between a missense DCLRE1C variant and TCR beta V- and J-gene trimming. Researchers left out some V segments, among them TRBV6-2 and TRBV6-3, as indistinguishable. In vitro data verified a few CMV-associated chains as specific for CMV antigens. Per a later analysis, 18,000 or so TCR beta sequences showed association with HLA alleles at 0.05 false discovery rate.

Sequencing was carried out using PBMCs. This clonotype originated in a human donor in good health. This chain uses TRBV27 with TRBJ2-2, with D perhaps TRBD1 (7 bases). In DNA form, the CDR3 reads TGTGCCAGCAGTTTCAGGGGGGAGGCCGGGGAGCTGTTTTTT. Translation gives CASSFRGEAGELFF.